Shown below are 2 T cell receptor beta chains from a single sample sequenced in a study of blood T cell repertoires in COVID-19. Repertoires were generated with immunoSEQ multiplex PCR, while TCRdb's copy carries only in-frame clones and drops some. The data show more than 300,000 clones, approximately 84% seen once. The sample taken for sequencing was PBMCs or T cells enriched from blood (not recorded which). The receptor source for this set is a young woman who had recovered from COVID-19.

Regarding this clone: Within the sample, other DNA sequences also encode this same CDR3. V usage is TRBV12-3 or TRBV12-4 and J usage is TRBJ1-2; 7 bases line up with TRBD1. This CDR3 region has 13 residues. Germline trimming cut 6 bases from V and 4 bases from J; bases unmatched to any gene: 5. The CDR3 sequence: CASSPAGGYGYTF. In DNA, the CDR3 is TGTGCCAGCAGCCCCGCAGGGGGCTATGGCTACACCTTC.

The chain has TRBV2 and TRBJ1-2; the D is unclear. This CDR3 has 12 amino acids. The V gene's germline CDR1 is SNHLY and CDR2 FYNNEI. V lost 3 bases and J lost 7, with 9 bases in between. The CDR3: CASSDEGSGYTF. The CDR3 nucleotides are TGTGCCAGCAGTGATGAGGGATCTGGCTACACCTTC.